Listed below are T cell receptor beta chains from one sample, sequenced in a study of T cell changes during pregnancy in multiple sclerosis. TCRdb's table, derived via immunoSEQ multiplex PCR, lists solely in-frame clones and lacks some. Of tens of thousands of clones listed, around 92% are singletons. Specimen: peripheral blood, collected in the first trimester of pregnancy. All receptors derive from a female donor with multiple sclerosis, enrolled in a pregnancy study. The CDR3 runs from the conserved cysteine through the conserved F or W. A D gene is named only where the DNA matches it firmly. Only part of the rows carry a size: once, few, many, or a class if the clone is expanded.

CDR3: CASSLAAGQSYEQYF; DNA: TGTGCTAGCAGCTTAGCTGCGGGACAGTCCTACGAGCAGTACTTC; D: NA; V: TRBV7-7; size: NA; J: TRBJ2-7
CDR3: CASSEAERRGKIF; DNA: TGTGCCAGCAGTGAAGCCGAGCGGAGGGGAAAGATCTTC; D: NA; V: TRBV2; size: NA; J: TRBJ2-1
CDR3: CASSLVAGVGYNEQFF; DNA: TGTGCCAGCAGCTTAGTAGCGGGAGTCGGTTACAATGAGCAGTTCTTC; D: TRBD2; V: TRBV7-2; size: NA; J: TRBJ2-1
CDR3: CASSLVPSSEQYF; DNA: TGTGCCAGCAGCTTAGTCCCTAGCTCCGAGCAGTACTTC; D: NA; V: TRBV7-9; size: NA; J: TRBJ2-7
CDR3: CASSLAPGLAGASYEQYF; DNA: TGTGCCAGCAGCTTAGCACCGGGACTAGCGGGAGCGTCCTACGAGCAGTACTTC; D: TRBD2; V: TRBV7-9; size: NA; J: TRBJ2-7
CDR3: CASSPRTADSGNTIYF; DNA: TGTGCCAGCAGCCCTCGGACAGCCGACTCTGGAAACACCATATATTTT; D: NA; V: TRBV9; size: once; J: TRBJ1-3
CDR3: CAKLKAETQYF; DNA: TGCGCCAAACTTAAGGCGGAAACGCAGTATTTT; D: NA; V: TRBV5-1; size: NA; J: TRBJ2-3
CDR3: CASGENRGSNEKLFF; DNA: TGTGCCAGCGGCGAAAACAGGGGTTCTAATGAAAAACTGTTTTTT; D: TRBD1; V: TRBV2; size: NA; J: TRBJ1-4
CDR3: CASTSGYNEQFF; DNA: TGTGCCAGTACTAGCGGCTACAATGAGCAGTTCTTC; D: TRBD2; V: TRBV19; size: once; J: TRBJ2-1
CDR3: CASSRSGDAYEQYF; DNA: TGTGCCAGCAGCCGTTCAGGGGACGCATACGAGCAGTACTTC; D: NA; V: TRBV6-6; size: NA; J: TRBJ2-7
CDR3: CASSEGQGTQYF; DNA: TGTGCTAGCAGCGAGGGACAAGGAACCCAGTACTTC; D: NA; V: TRBV7-7; size: NA; J: TRBJ2-5
CDR3: CASSAHRAGEAFF; DNA: TGTGCCAGCAGCGCTCACAGGGCCGGTGAAGCTTTCTTT; D: NA; V: TRBV7-6; size: NA; J: TRBJ1-1
CDR3: CASRAYPGGAADTQYF; DNA: TGTGCCAGCAGGGCATATCCAGGGGGCGCGGCAGATACGCAGTATTTT; D: TRBD1; V: TRBV6-6; size: NA; J: TRBJ2-3
CDR3: CASSVNQLAGNNEQFF; DNA: TGTGCCAGCAGCGTAAATCAACTAGCGGGAAACAATGAGCAGTTCTTC; D: TRBD2; V: TRBV9; size: NA; J: TRBJ2-1
CDR3: CASSLRASGTDTQYF; DNA: TGTGCCAGCAGTTTAAGGGCTAGCGGGACAGATACGCAGTATTTT; D: TRBD2; V: TRBV28; size: NA; J: TRBJ2-3
CDR3: CASSQGGYSNQPQHF; DNA: TGCGCCAGCAGCCAAGGGGGCTATAGCAATCAGCCCCAGCATTTT; D: NA; V: TRBV4-1; size: NA; J: TRBJ1-5
CDR3: CASSPLIGTAPYEQYF; DNA: TGTGCCAGCTCACCTCTCATCGGGACAGCGCCCTACGAGCAGTACTTC; D: TRBD1; V: TRBV18; size: once; J: TRBJ2-7
CDR3: CASSQGRLAGGADTQYF; DNA: TGCGCCAGCAGCCAAGGTCGACTAGCGGGAGGGGCAGATACGCAGTATTTT; D: TRBD2; V: TRBV4-1; size: NA; J: TRBJ2-3